The next 32 T cell receptor beta chains were all read from a single sample in a study of CD8 T cells in Susac syndrome (dated by TCRdb to the late 2010s). Library preparation employed the immunoSEQ multiplex PCR assay. RNA was extracted using the RNeasy kit, and roughly 0.45 to 1 ug of the RNA was reverse transcribed with random hexamers. Using fastp at Q25 and MiXCR, TCRdb reprocessed the public reads and kept productive beta chains. Identical CDR3 protein sequences are pooled into one entry, listed with their most common genes and DNA. Recorded for this sample are under 200,000 distinct CDR3 sequences; over 75% of them occurred a single time. The ten largest clones take up 0.085% to 0.09% of the sample. The sample was CD4+ T cells from PBMCs. These receptors were taken from a human donor with Susac syndrome.

The genes are TRBV20-1 and TRBJ2-3; 10 nucleotides align to TRBD2. After removal of 6 bases from V and 7 bases from J, the junction contained 10 bases not matched to a gene. There are 14 residues in the CDR3. From germline, CDR1 is DFQATT and CDR2 SNEGSKA (reference sequence). CDR3 sequence reads: CSARPSGRRNTQYF. The CDR3 DNA reads TGCAGTGCCAGACCTAGCGGGAGAAGAAATACGCAGTATTTT.

The chain employs TRBV27 and TRBJ2-7; 8 positions match TRBD1. Trimming took 7 bases from V and 6 from J; bases not matched to a gene: 8. Looked up from germline, CDR1 is MNHEY and CDR2 is SMNVEV (reference sequence). This CDR3 is built from 13 residues. The CDR3 reads CASKTQGAGEQYF. The CDR3 DNA reads as TGTGCCAGCAAGACGCAGGGGGCTGGCGAGCAGTACTTC.

The chain recombines TRBV20-1 with TRBJ2-7; no clear D. CDR3 length: 13 residues. Germline V gene lookup returns CDR1 DFQATT and CDR2 SNEGSKA (reference sequence). The V and J ends lost 5 bases and 2 bases respectively, with 13 bases between them. The CDR3 DNA is TGCAGTGCTCGGCGGTCGGGCACCTACGAGCAGTACTTC. Residues: CSARRSGTYEQYF.

CDR3 loop: CASCRLAGGNTGELFF. CDR3 DNA: TGCGCCAGCTGCCGACTAGCGGGAGGGAACACCGGGGAGCTGTTTTTT. The chain uses TRBV5-1 and TRBJ2-2; 13 positions agree with TRBD2. This CDR3 is built from 16 residues. In germline, CDR1 is SGHRS, CDR2 YFSETQ. The junction had 4 bases not matched to a gene; V was cut back by 7 bases and J by 1 base.

The V gene is TRBV15, the J gene TRBJ1-2; D might be TRBD1 (6 bases). The CDR3 loop spans 15 amino acids. Between the trimmed V and J ends, which lost 0 bases and 1 base, there was a span of 9 bases. Germline CDR1 reads LNHNV; CDR2 reads YYDKDF (reference sequence). CDR3 in DNA: TGTGCCACCAGCAGAGATAAGGGGGGTAACTATGGCTACACCTTC. As protein: CATSRDKGGNYGYTF.

A single count supports this clonotype. The chain combines TRBV2 with TRBJ2-3, with 8 bases matching TRBD1. The CDR3 loop spans 13 amino acids. J was trimmed by 1 base and V by 10 bases; bases with no gene match: 4. From germline, CDR1 is SNHLY and CDR2 FYNNEI. CDR3 sequence reads: CAKGTGGTDTQYF. The CDR3 nucleotides read TGTGCCAAAGGGACAGGAGGCACAGATACGCAGTATTTT.

The chain couples TRBV20-1 to TRBJ2-1, with no clear D. V shed 3 bases and J shed 0 bases, with 9 bases lying between them. The CDR3 loop spans 14 amino acids. Germline assignment: CDR1 DFQATT and CDR2 SNEGSKA (reference sequence). The DNA for the CDR3 is TGCAGTGCTAGTCGTAGAAACTCCTACAATGAGCAGTTCTTC. Protein: CSASRRNSYNEQFF.

This sequence joins TRBV5-6 and TRBJ2-7; 8 nucleotides agree with TRBD1. The CDR3 is 16 residues long. The germline V gene has CDR1 SGHDT and CDR2 YYEEEE. Trimming at V came to 4 bases and at J to 2 bases, leaving 11 bases not matched to a gene. The CDR3 region has the DNA TGTGCCAGCAGCCTAACCAGGGGACAGGTAACCTACGAGCAGTACTTC. Amino acids: CASSLTRGQVTYEQYF.

The V call is TRBV7-9, the J call TRBJ2-1; the D gene is possibly TRBD1 (6 bases). Germline lookup yields CDR1 SEHNR and CDR2 FQNEAQ (reference sequence). V dropped 1 base and J dropped 8 bases, with 15 bases sitting between them. There are 15 residues in the CDR3. For the CDR3, the DNA is TGTGCCAGCAGCTTAGATGGGGCAAGGACAGATGAGCAGTTCTTC. This sequence encodes CASSLDGARTDEQFF.

The J gene is TRBJ1-1, the V gene TRBV11-2; no definite D call. The CDR3 extends over 14 amino acids. From germline, CDR1 is SGHAT and CDR2 FQNNGV. The ends were cut back, 1 base at V and 0 bases at J, with 6 bases in the middle. The DNA for the CDR3 is TGTGCCAGCAGCTTAGGTACCATGAACACTGAAGCTTTCTTT. Encoded protein: CASSLGTMNTEAFF.

This chain connects TRBV20-1 to TRBJ2-5; tentative D call: TRBD2 (7 bases). V gave up 1 base and J gave up 4 bases, with 16 bases separating them. This CDR3 region has 15 residues. The V gene's germline CDR1 is DFQATT and CDR2 SNEGSKA (reference sequence). This CDR3 is CSARGHEGGTETQYF. In nucleotides, the CDR3 is TGCAGTGCTAGAGGCCACGAGGGGGGGACAGAGACCCAGTACTTC.

This clonotype was detected only once. The rearrangement links TRBV3-1 to TRBJ1-6; no clear D. The V gene's germline CDR1 is LGHDT and CDR2 YNNKEL (reference sequence). The CDR3 sequence is 15 residues long. V was pared by 4 bases and J by 9 bases, with 16 bases between. Here the CDR3 DNA reads TGTGCCAGCAGCCCTCGGACGGGGTCCGGTTCACCCCTCCACTTT. Encoded protein: CASSPRTGSGSPLHF. Based on the CDR3 plus reference TRBV3-1 and TRBJ1-6, the full variable domain is DTAVSQTPKYLVTQMGNDKSIKCEQNLGHDTMYWYKQDSKKFLKIMFSYNNKELIINETVPNRFSPKSPDKAHLNLHINSLELGDSAVYFCASSPRTGSGSPLHFGNGTRLTVT.

This chain joins TRBV20-1 and TRBJ1-2; D remains ambiguous. V was shortened by 5 bases and J by 8 bases, with 15 bases between the two germline ends. Germline V gives CDR1 DFQATT, CDR2 SNEGSKA (reference sequence). CDR3 size: 12 residues. DNA of the CDR3: TGCAGTGCTGCCCCGGGTGGGAGAGGCTACACCTTC. Encoded protein: CSAAPGGRGYTF.

CDR3 amino acids: CASSSGTSISYEQYF. The CDR3 nucleotides are TGTGCCAGCAGTTCCGGGACTTCCATCTCCTACGAGCAGTACTTC. This chain uses TRBV12-3 or TRBV12-4 with TRBJ2-7; weak D call: TRBD2 (6 bases). This CDR3 region has 15 residues. V lost 4 bases, J lost 0 bases, and 13 bases lay in between.

This clonotype was seen once. J is TRBJ1-2 and V is TRBV11-2, with 8 bases fitting TRBD1. CDR3 size: 15 residues. V shed 3 bases, J shed 5 bases, and the junction held 8 bases outside the gene matches. Germline V gives CDR1 SGHAT, CDR2 FQNNGV. CDR3 region: CASSFYRGKRYGYTF. In DNA, the CDR3 is TGTGCCAGCAGCTTCTACAGGGGGAAACGGTATGGCTACACCTTC.

The chain is built from TRBV4-2 and TRBJ1-5; TRBD1 matches 12 bases. The CDR3 has 16 residues. V dropped 5 bases and J dropped 7; count of bases not matched to a gene: 9. Per the germline V gene, CDR1 is LGHNA and CDR2 is YNFKEQ. The CDR3 protein is CASSLTGTGGWQPQHF. CDR3 nucleotide sequence: TGTGCCAGCAGCTTAACCGGGACAGGGGGCTGGCAGCCCCAGCATTTT.

The V and J genes are TRBV7-3 and TRBJ2-1; TRBD1 matches at 12 bases. Per the germline V gene, CDR1 is SGHTA and CDR2 is FQGTGA. This CDR3 region has 16 residues. The V segment lost 4 bases and the J segment 7 bases; nucleotides outside the gene matches: 8. The CDR3 region is CASSSPGQGAMNEQFF. The DNA of the CDR3 is TGTGCCAGCAGCTCGCCGGGACAGGGGGCAATGAATGAGCAGTTCTTC.

In this sample, this clonotype turned up once. The chain couples TRBV20-1 to TRBJ1-5; the D gene is possibly TRBD1 (6 bases). V was pared by 1 base and J by 0 bases, with 13 bases between. CDR1 is DFQATT and CDR2 is SNEGSKA in the germline V gene (reference sequence). The CDR3 covers 16 residues. The CDR3 bases are TGCAGTGCTAGAGCGGACAGTTTCGGTAGCAATCAGCCCCAGCATTTT. Protein sequence: CSARADSFGSNQPQHF.

The chain joins TRBV12-3 or TRBV12-4 to TRBJ1-5; D is undetermined. Trimming removed 3 bases from V and 7 bases from J, with 16 bases in between. The CDR3 contains 15 residues. The CDR3 spells CASSFSRPPGQPQHF. The CDR3 coding sequence is TGTGCCAGCAGTTTTTCCCGACCCCCGGGCCAGCCCCAGCATTTT.

The V and J genes are TRBV29-1 and TRBJ1-1; D not resolved. The CDR3 has 11 residues. Germline assignment: CDR1 SQVTM and CDR2 ANQGSEA. Trimming cost V 7 bases and J 11 bases, with 17 bases left between them. In DNA, the CDR3 is TGCAGCGCCGGGGAAGAATACAAGGCTTTCTTT. This gives the protein CSAGEEYKAFF.

The genes are TRBV5-1 and TRBJ2-3; D might be TRBD1 or TRBD2, each matching 5 bases. Trimming took 7 bases from V and 4 from J, leaving 16 bases between them. CDR3 length: 14 amino acids. CDR1 is SGHRS, CDR2 YFSETQ, per germline. CDR3: CASGRGRDADTQYF. The CDR3 DNA sequence: TGCGCCAGCGGCCGGGGCAGGGATGCAGATACGCAGTATTTT.

The J gene is TRBJ2-2, the V gene TRBV19; D might be TRBD2 (6 bases). Trimming stripped 4 bases from V and 4 bases from J, with 16 bases between. This CDR3 contains 16 residues. Germline CDR1 reads LNHDA; CDR2 reads SQIVND (reference sequence). CDR3: CASSNPGLTVTGELFF. The CDR3 bases are TGTGCCAGTAGTAATCCGGGACTGACGGTCACCGGGGAGCTGTTTTTT.

The CDR3 protein is CASSHPLKQGNFSPLHF. The CDR3 region has the DNA TGTGCCAGCAGCCATCCTTTAAAACAGGGGAACTTTTCACCCCTCCACTTT. The genes are TRBV4-2 and TRBJ1-6; 7 nucleotides agree with TRBD1. Trimming removed 3 bases from V and 9 bases from J; junction bases left unmatched: 14. The CDR3 contains 17 residues. The V gene's germline CDR1 is LGHNA and CDR2 YNFKEQ.

The rearrangement joins TRBV3-1 to TRBJ2-5; perhaps TRBD2 as D (6 bases). Germline V gene sequence: CDR1 LGHDT, CDR2 YNNKEL (reference sequence). Trimming stripped 4 bases from V and 5 bases from J, with 23 bases between. The CDR3 contains 17 residues. The CDR3 DNA is TGTGCCAGCAGCCGGGGGGACCAAGTTCCCTTTGGGGAGACCCAGTACTTC. It encodes CASSRGDQVPFGETQYF.

V usage is TRBV12-3 or TRBV12-4 and J usage is TRBJ2-2; TRBD1 agrees at 7 bases. Germline trimming cut 7 bases from V and 4 bases from J; bases unmatched to any gene: 18. This CDR3 has 18 residues. The CDR3 nucleotides read TGTGCCAGCACACCTTTCGGACAGGTGATATCTGGCACCGGGGAGCTGTTTTTT. This codes for CASTPFGQVISGTGELFF.

A single count supports this clonotype. The V call is TRBV29-1, the J call TRBJ1-2, with 7 positions matching TRBD1. V dropped 6 bases and J dropped 4; count of bases not matched to a gene: 8. The CDR3 has 13 residues. The germline V gene encodes CDR1 SQVTM and CDR2 ANQGSEA. CDR3: CSVIGTAIYGYTF. CDR3 DNA: TGCAGCGTAATAGGGACAGCCATCTATGGCTACACCTTC.

This clonotype was seen once. The chain links TRBV5-4 to TRBJ2-1, with D hard to call. V was cut by 2 bases and J by 8 bases, with 11 bases left in between. This CDR3 has 13 residues. In germline, CDR1 is SGHNT, CDR2 YYREEE (reference sequence). In DNA form, the CDR3 reads TGTGCCAGCAGCTTTACCTGGGGTGATGAGCAGTTCTTC. It encodes CASSFTWGDEQFF.

The V gene is TRBV29-1, the J gene TRBJ1-5; 7 nucleotides agree with TRBD1. The CDR3 is 15 amino acids. Germline CDR1 reads SQVTM; CDR2 reads ANQGSEA. The J segment lost 0 bases and the V segment lost 5 bases, leaving 7 bases of the junction unmatched. The CDR3 spells CSVSTGSDSNQPQHF. As DNA, the CDR3 is TGCAGCGTTTCGACAGGGTCCGATAGCAATCAGCCCCAGCATTTT.

The chain couples TRBV30 to TRBJ2-7, with TRBD1 as a possible D gene (6 bases). Trimming left V 3 bases short and J 11 bases short, with 14 bases between. This CDR3 is 11 amino acids long. Germline-derived CDR1 and CDR2 are GTSNPN and SVGIG (reference sequence). The CDR3 sequence: CAWRRTAEEYF. In DNA, the CDR3 is TGTGCCTGGAGAAGGACAGCTGAGGAGTACTTC. The full variable domain, with the rest looked up from reference TRBV30 and TRBJ2-7, is SQTIHQWPATLVQPVGSPLSLECTVEGTSNPNLYWYRQAAGRGLQLLFYSVGIGQISSEVPQNLSASRPQDRQFILSSKKLLLSDSGFYLCAWRRTAEEYFGPGTRLTVT.

A single count supports this clonotype. CDR3 DNA: TGTGCCAGCAGCTTAACCGAGCCCCCGACCTACAGTGGGGCAAATCAAGAGACCCAGTACTTC. Its protein product is CASSLTEPPTYSGANQETQYF. V is TRBV11-2 and J is TRBJ2-5; D is perhaps TRBD1 (5 bases). Between the trimmed V and J ends, which lost 2 bases and 2 bases, there was a span of 30 bases. Germline V gene data show CDR1 as SGHAT and CDR2 as FQNNGV. This CDR3 is 21 amino acids long.

The V call is TRBV20-1, the J call TRBJ2-3, with D maybe TRBD2 (7 bases). V was pared by 1 base and J by 2 bases, with 16 bases between. This CDR3 is 16 amino acids long. Germline values: CDR1 DFQATT, CDR2 SNEGSKA (reference sequence). CDR3 sequence: CSARASPGGYTDTQYF. DNA for the CDR3: TGCAGTGCTAGAGCTTCACCGGGGGGCTACACAGATACGCAGTATTTT.

This chain uses TRBV20-1 with TRBJ1-1; D is unclear. This CDR3 is 15 amino acids long. Trimming cost V 0 bases and J 1 base, with 12 bases left between them. Germline loops: CDR1 DFQATT, CDR2 SNEGSKA (reference sequence). The CDR3 DNA sequence: TGCAGTGCTAGAGATGGAGTGCTACAGAACACTGAAGCTTTCTTT. It specifies CSARDGVLQNTEAFF.